Here is one T cell receptor beta chain with its context. The sample is drawn from a study of blood T cell repertoires in COVID-19. Across the study: Samples of COVID-19 (acute and convalescent) were obtained from the United States, Italy and Spain.

Libraries were prepared by immunoSEQ multiplex PCR; TCRdb keeps only in-frame clonotypes and omits some of them. Seen here are a few hundred thousand clones, approximately 89% observed once, and the top ten hold about 1.7%. Each participant's cohort was designated according to participant-reported clinical history. This sequence was found in a woman under 40 who had recovered from COVID-19. Sequenced input: PBMCs or T cells enriched from blood (not recorded which).

CDR3 in DNA: TGTGCCAGTAGTAGACACGAGCCGGGACTAGCGGGGGGTACCCAGTACTTC. Translation: CASSRHEPGLAGGTQYF. The genes are TRBV19 and TRBJ2-5, with 15 bases lining up with TRBD2. CDR3 length: 17 residues. V lost 4 bases and J lost 8; bases outside the gene matches: 11. Germline V gene data show CDR1 as LNHDA and CDR2 as SQIVND (reference sequence).